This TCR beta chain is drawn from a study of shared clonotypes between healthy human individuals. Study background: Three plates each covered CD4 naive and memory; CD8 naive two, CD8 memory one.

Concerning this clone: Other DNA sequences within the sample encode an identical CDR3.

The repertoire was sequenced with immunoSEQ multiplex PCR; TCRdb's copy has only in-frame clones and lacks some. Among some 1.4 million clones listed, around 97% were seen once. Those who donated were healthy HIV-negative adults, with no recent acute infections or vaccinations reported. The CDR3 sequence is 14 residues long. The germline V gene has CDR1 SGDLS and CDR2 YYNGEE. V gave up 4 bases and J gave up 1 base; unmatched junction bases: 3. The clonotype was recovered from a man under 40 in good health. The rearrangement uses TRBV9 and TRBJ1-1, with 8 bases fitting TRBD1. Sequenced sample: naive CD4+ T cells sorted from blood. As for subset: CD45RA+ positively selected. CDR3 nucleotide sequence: TGTGCCAGCAGCCCAGGGGGCCAGAACACTGAAGCTTTCTTT. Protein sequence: CASSPGGQNTEAFF.